This entry concerns a single T cell receptor (beta chain). This sample was taken from a study of blood T cell repertoires in COVID-19. In the study overall: Italy, Spain and the United States were the sources of the convalescent and acute COVID-19 samples. From T cells, B-cell-depleted T cells, or PBMCs came the material, which was cDNA or gDNA.

Profiled with immunoSEQ multiplex PCR; TCRdb holds only in-frame clones, not every one. The data show about 380,000 clones, with approximately 90% seen just once and 1.2% held by the top ten. Symptom resolution, clearance, or two negative PCRs marked the recovered donors of Cohort 3. The germline gives CDR1 MNHEY, CDR2 SVGAGI. The CDR3 is 15 amino acids. V lost 6 bases and J lost 4; bases outside the gene matches: 9. This chain connects TRBV6-5 to TRBJ2-3; 8 nucleotides match TRBD2. The source material was PBMCs or T cells enriched from blood (not recorded which). This TCR was sampled from a woman aged 18 to 35 who had recovered from COVID-19. The CDR3 coding sequence is TGTGCCAGCAGCTGGGGGGCGGGGGGCCCAGATACGCAGTATTTT. Protein: CASSWGAGGPDTQYF.